This record covers a single TCR beta chain. These data come from a study of blood T cell repertoires in COVID-19. As originally analysed: From reference gene primer amplification, estimates of nucleated cell counts were derived. Only in-frame clones appear in the TCRdb table, and some are missing; sequencing was by immunoSEQ multiplex PCR. V and J calls and clone size are given by that table; D and trimming were obtained from the DNA. The sample holds about 73,000 clones, about 74% seen once. The CDR3 contains 16 residues. Germline V lookup: CDR1 MNHEY, CDR2 SVGEGT. Between the trimmed V and J ends, which lost 2 bases and 0 bases, there was a span of 13 bases. Enrolment of Seattle patients took place during active infection, and they were followed longitudinally.

The chain combines TRBV6-2 or TRBV6-3 with TRBJ1-1; D unclear. The sequenced sample consisted of peripheral blood. The source of this sequence is a man between 65 and 85 years old with COVID-19, enrolled during active disease. CDR3 protein: CASSYTRSQMNTEAFF. The DNA for the CDR3 is TGTGCCAGCAGTTACACAAGATCACAGATGAACACTGAAGCTTTCTTT.